The next 19 T cell receptor beta chains were all read from a single sample in a study of cytomegalovirus exposure and HLA in healthy donors. Assay: immunoSEQ multiplex PCR; the TCRdb copy retains only in-frame clones and omits some. The table shows over 150,000 clones, with less than 90% occurring only once. Material: PBMCs. The source is a woman younger than 35 in good health and CMV-seronegative.

The chain recombines TRBV19 with TRBJ1-2, with D possibly being TRBD1 (6 bases). Germline values: CDR1 LNHDA, CDR2 SQIVND (reference sequence). The V and J ends lost 6 bases and 8 bases respectively, with 22 bases between them. The CDR3 spans 15 residues. CDR3 in DNA: TGTGCCAGTAGGTCTCTACAGGGCCCCTCCCCGGGCTACACCTTC. Translating gives CASRSLQGPSPGYTF.

This rearrangement joins TRBV19 to TRBJ2-7; a possible D gene is TRBD1 (6 bases). Germline V gene sequence: CDR1 LNHDA, CDR2 SQIVND (reference sequence). The CDR3 totals 13 residues. The V end was cut by 4 bases, the J end by 6 bases, with 13 bases between. CDR3 region: CASSTGLGGEQYF. The DNA of the CDR3 is TGTGCCAGTAGTACTGGCCTAGGGGGCGAGCAGTACTTC. Together with reference TRBV19 and TRBJ2-7, the CDR3 gives the full variable domain: DGGITQSPKYLFRKEGQNVTLSCEQNLNHDAMYWYRQDPGQGLRLIYYSQIVNDFQKGDIAEGYSVSREKKESFPLTVTSAQKNPTAFYLCASSTGLGGEQYFGPGTRLTVT.

The CDR3, as DNA: TGTGCCAGCTCACCACCGGAGTCACCAGGAAACACCATATATTTT. Encoded protein: CASSPPESPGNTIYF. This chain links TRBV18 with TRBJ1-3; D gene unclear. Trimming pared 0 bases from V and 4 bases from J, leaving 10 bases between. This CDR3 is 15 amino acids long. Germline assignment: CDR1 KGHSH and CDR2 LQKENI. The whole variable domain, remainder taken from reference TRBV18 and TRBJ1-3, is NAGVMQNPRHLVRRRGQEARLRCSPMKGHSHVYWYRQLPEEGLKFMVYLQKENIIDESGMPKERFSAEFPKEGPSILRIQQVVRGDSAAYFCASSPPESPGNTIYFGEGSWLTVV.

This sequence joins TRBV6-5 and TRBJ2-1; 12 bases agree with TRBD1. Germline values: CDR1 MNHEY, CDR2 SVGAGI. Trimming at V came to 5 bases and at J to 9 bases, leaving 8 bases not matched to a gene. This CDR3 contains 15 residues. The CDR3 bases are TGTGCCAGCAGTAGCCCCGGGACAGGGGGCCGTGAGCAGTTCTTC. Its protein is CASSSPGTGGREQFF.

The V call is TRBV9, the J call TRBJ1-2; 10 nucleotides match TRBD1. Looked up from germline, CDR1 is SGDLS and CDR2 is YYNGEE. The CDR3 length is 15 residues. The junction had 6 bases not matched to a gene; V was cut back by 3 bases and J by 4 bases. The CDR3 reads CASSASRDRGYGYTF. The CDR3 DNA reads TGTGCCAGCAGCGCGTCCCGGGACAGGGGCTATGGCTACACCTTC.

The chain employs TRBV2 and TRBJ2-7; D possibly corresponds to TRBD2 (5 bases). In germline, CDR1 is SNHLY, CDR2 FYNNEI. This CDR3 is built from 13 residues. Trimming removed 9 bases at V and 5 bases at J, with 17 bases between. The CDR3 loop is CARRLRRSDEQYF. CDR3 coding DNA: TGTGCCAGGCGGCTTCGGAGGTCCGACGAGCAGTACTTC.

The V and J genes are TRBV6-1 and TRBJ1-5; 9 bases map to TRBD1. The CDR3 length is 16 residues. From germline, CDR1 is MNHNS and CDR2 SASEGT. The V segment lost 2 bases and the J segment 6 bases; nucleotides outside the gene matches: 8. CDR3 nucleotides: TGTGCCAGCAGTGAACGTATGGGACAGGGAAGTCAGCCCCAGCATTTT. Amino acids: CASSERMGQGSQPQHF.

This rearrangement joins TRBV6-1 to TRBJ1-1, with TRBD1 matching over 7 bases. The V and J ends lost 4 bases and 3 bases, in that order; junction bases with no gene match: 5. From germline, CDR1 is MNHNS and CDR2 SASEGT. The CDR3 extends over 14 amino acids. CDR3 bases: TGTGCCAGCAGTGGGGGGACAGATTACACTGAAGCTTTCTTT. Residues: CASSGGTDYTEAFF.

The chain carries TRBV7-9 and TRBJ1-1; D not certain. CDR3 length: 12 amino acids. Trimming took off 4 bases at V and 7 bases at J, with 10 bases between the two ends. CDR1 and CDR2 (germline): SEHNR, FQNEAQ (reference sequence). The CDR3 nucleotides read TGTGCCAGCAGCTCGAACGCCGGTGAAGCTTTCTTT. Translation: CASSSNAGEAFF.

This sequence joins TRBV19 and TRBJ2-1, with a weak D call TRBD1 (5 bases). CDR1 and CDR2 from the germline V gene are LNHDA and SQIVND (reference sequence). The length of the CDR3 is 13 residues. Trimming took 6 bases from V and 12 from J, leaving 18 bases between them. CDR3 in amino acids: CASRDSTARGQFF. The CDR3 DNA is TGTGCCAGTAGGGATTCGACAGCGAGAGGGCAGTTCTTC.

This clone was detected a few times. The J gene is TRBJ2-7, the V gene TRBV2, with D perhaps TRBD2 (5 bases). The CDR3 contains 14 residues. CDR1 SNHLY and CDR2 FYNNEI come from the germline V gene. V was cut by 2 bases and J by 0 bases, with 8 bases left in between. CDR3 nucleotide sequence: TGTGCCAGCAGTGAACCCGGGGACTCCTACGAGCAGTACTTC. Amino acids: CASSEPGDSYEQYF.

The chain combines TRBV6-5 with TRBJ1-1, with 8 bases that match TRBD1. Losses at the gene ends were 2 bases for V and 7 bases for J; bases not matched to a gene: 3. CDR3 length equals 13 residues. The germline V gene encodes CDR1 MNHEY and CDR2 SVGAGI. CDR3 nucleotides: TGTGCCAGCAGTTACGGGACAGGTATTGAAGCTTTCTTT. Amino acids: CASSYGTGIEAFF.

The gene calls are TRBV27 and TRBJ2-5; TRBD1 matches 10 bases. Germline lookup yields CDR1 MNHEY and CDR2 SMNVEV (reference sequence). This CDR3 has 15 amino acids. Trimming took 6 bases from V and 6 from J; bases not matched to a gene: 10. The CDR3 sequence is CASSPPGQGRKTQYF. CDR3 in DNA: TGTGCCAGCAGCCCCCCGGGACAGGGGAGGAAGACCCAGTACTTC.

This chain links TRBV4-3 with TRBJ1-1; TRBD1 agrees at 7 bases. Germline V gene sequence: CDR1 LGHNA, CDR2 YSLEER. V lost 0 bases, J lost 7 bases, and 11 bases stayed unmatched. The length of the CDR3 is 16 residues. The CDR3 DNA follows: TGCGCCAGCAGCCAAGACTACGGGTCAGGGGGTCTTGAAGCTTTCTTT. Protein sequence: CASSQDYGSGGLEAFF.

V and J are TRBV5-8 and TRBJ1-5, with D possibly being TRBD1 (5 bases). From germline, CDR1 is SGHTS and CDR2 YDEGEE. CDR3 length: 14 residues. Between the trimmed V and J ends, which lost 0 bases and 4 bases, there was a span of 8 bases. The CDR3 is CASSLGQYNQPQHF. The DNA of the CDR3 is TGTGCCAGCAGCTTGGGACAGTATAATCAGCCCCAGCATTTT.

The chain combines TRBV29-1 with TRBJ1-1; 7 bases fit TRBD1. The CDR3 length is 13 residues. Germline-derived CDR1 and CDR2 are SQVTM and ANQGSEA. Trimming removed 6 bases from V and 1 base from J; junction bases left unmatched: 5. The CDR3 is CSVDQGGNTEAFF. The CDR3 DNA is TGCAGCGTAGACCAGGGGGGGAACACTGAAGCTTTCTTT. The full variable domain, with the rest looked up from reference TRBV29-1 and TRBJ1-1, is SAVISQKPSRDICQRGTSLTIQCQVDSQVTMMFWYRQQPGQSLTLIATANQGSEATYESGFVIDKFPISRPNLTFSTLTVSNMSPEDSSIYLCSVDQGGNTEAFFGQGTRLTVV.

The chain is built from TRBV5-6 and TRBJ2-1, with 8 bases matching TRBD2. CDR3 length: 16 amino acids. The germline CDR1 and CDR2 sequences are SGHDT and YYEEEE. The V gene end was trimmed by 4 bases and the J gene end by 0 bases; junction bases not matched to a gene: 6. CDR3 in amino acids: CASSPGGGSSYNEQFF. CDR3 sequence (DNA): TGTGCCAGCAGCCCGGGCGGGGGGAGCTCCTACAATGAGCAGTTCTTC.

J is TRBJ1-4 and V is TRBV19; tentative D call: TRBD1 (5 bases). Between the trimmed V and J ends, which lost 10 bases and 0 bases, there was a span of 18 bases. Germline CDR1 and CDR2: LNHDA and SQIVND (reference sequence). This CDR3 region has 16 residues. This CDR3 reads CATQPGRGATNEKLFF. Here the CDR3 DNA reads TGTGCCACCCAACCGGGGCGCGGGGCAACTAATGAAAAACTGTTTTTT.

The genes are TRBV2 and TRBJ2-3; D remains ambiguous. The V end was cut by 4 bases, the J end by 2 bases, with 4 bases between. The V gene's germline CDR1 is SNHLY and CDR2 FYNNEI. The CDR3 loop spans 12 amino acids. CDR3 coding DNA: TGTGCCAGCAGTGTCTACACAGATACGCAGTATTTT. Protein: CASSVYTDTQYF.